This T cell receptor beta chain was identified during a study of T cell clonotyping in hematopoietic cell transplantation. Study-level information: Recipient samples before transplant were obtained post-cytoreduction. Points from the study as a whole: Recipient TCR diversity dropped after transplant; expanded clonotypes rose from day 30 to 180. CD4 and CD8 repertoire contributions could not be separated without sorting.

The time point denotes: recipient sample about 28 days before transplant, after cytoreduction. Notes on this clone: The antigen is undetermined.

This table comes from immunoSEQ multiplex PCR, and its TCRdb copy is limited to in-frame clones, with some not included. Here the sample spans 45,000 or so clones, roughly 80% being singletons. The material sequenced was peripheral blood mononuclear cells, taken before stem cell transplant. The clonotype comes from a man aged 55 to 70 with myelodysplastic syndrome. Some clones in this sample may be carry-over from other donors' samples.

The CDR3 region is CASSPSRSQPQHF. The DNA for the CDR3 is TGTGCCAGCAGTCCCTCGCGGAGTCAGCCCCAGCATTTT. The V and J genes are TRBV6-6 and TRBJ1-5; no definite D call. Trimming took off 5 bases at V and 6 bases at J, with 11 bases between the two ends. Germline V gene data show CDR1 as MNHNY and CDR2 as SVGAGI (reference sequence). The CDR3 loop spans 13 amino acids.